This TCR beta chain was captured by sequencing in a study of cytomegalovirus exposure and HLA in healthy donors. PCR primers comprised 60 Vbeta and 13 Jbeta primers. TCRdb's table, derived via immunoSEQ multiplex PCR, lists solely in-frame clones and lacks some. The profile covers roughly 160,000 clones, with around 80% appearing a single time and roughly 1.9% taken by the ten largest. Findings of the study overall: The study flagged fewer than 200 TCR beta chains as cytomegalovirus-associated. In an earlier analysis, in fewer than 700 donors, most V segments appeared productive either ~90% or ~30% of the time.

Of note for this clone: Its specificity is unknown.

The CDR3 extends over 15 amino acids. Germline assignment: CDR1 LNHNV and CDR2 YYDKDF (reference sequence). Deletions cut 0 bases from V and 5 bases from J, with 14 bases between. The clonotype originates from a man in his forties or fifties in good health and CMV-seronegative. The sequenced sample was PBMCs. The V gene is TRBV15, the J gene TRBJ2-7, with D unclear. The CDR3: CATSRDGAIGHEQYF. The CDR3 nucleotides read TGTGCCACCAGCAGAGATGGAGCTATCGGCCACGAGCAGTACTTC.